Given below is one T cell receptor beta chain in context. The data derive from a study of blood T cell repertoires in COVID-19. On the study more broadly: The analysed material was cDNA or gDNA that came from T cells, B-cell-depleted T cells, or PBMCs.

Per the study methods: Reference gene primer amplification gave nucleated cell count estimates. Assay: immunoSEQ multiplex PCR; the TCRdb copy retains only in-frame clones and omits some. The V and J calls and clone size come from that table; D and trimming were worked out from the DNA. The sample consists of about 120,000 clones, 75% to 85% of them appearing once. The CDR3 contains 14 residues. In germline, CDR1 is SGHNT, CDR2 YYREEE (reference sequence). The junction had 0 bases not matched to a gene; V was cut back by 1 base and J by 2 bases. V and J are TRBV5-4 and TRBJ2-1; 7 bases line up with TRBD2. The TCR was taken from a woman aged 45-65 years with acute or convalescent COVID-19. Sequencing input: peripheral blood. The CDR3 nucleotides read TGTGCCAGCAGCTTGACTAGCGCCTACAATGAGCAGTTCTTC. Protein: CASSLTSAYNEQFF.